This T cell receptor beta chain is from a study of read filtering for tumor transcriptome and immune sequencing. The CDR3 spans 17 residues. CDR1 is SEHNR, CDR2 FQNEAQ, per germline (reference sequence). Losses at the gene ends were 2 bases for V and 0 bases for J; bases not matched to a gene: 1. This library used about 400 ng RNA and molecular barcoded adaptors spanning alpha/delta and beta/gamma chains. TCRdb redid the calling of the reads with MiXCR, one entry per CDR3 protein. The top ten hold more than 12% of the sample, which has 50,000 or so distinct CDR3 sequences, 9.5% to 15% seen once. This clonotype has at least ten counts.

The sequenced sample was a population of CD138-negative cells sorted from bone marrow. V usage is TRBV7-9 and J usage is TRBJ2-1; 13 bases agree with TRBD2. This receptor was identified in a donor at least 40 years old with multiple myeloma. CDR3 residues: CASSLRTSGSSYNEQFF. The CDR3 nucleotides read TGTGCCAGCAGCTTACGGACTAGCGGGAGCTCCTACAATGAGCAGTTCTTC.